The rows below give T cell receptor beta chains drawn from one sample of a study of CXCR3-negative and CXCR3-positive naive CD8 T cells. Using the 5' RACE reads, TCRdb records one entry per CDR3 protein without DNA. Here the sample table reports 130,000 to 150,000 distinct CDR3 sequences. The material sequenced was naive CXCR3+ CD8+ T cells from blood. These receptor sequences come from a human donor in good health. Some clones in this sample may be carry-over from other donors' samples. Both conserved end residues are part of each CDR3.

V gene	J gene	CDR3 protein
TRBV29-1	TRBJ2-7	CSVEALAGSYEQYF
TRBV29-1	TRBJ1-2	CSARTETYGYTF
TRBV5-1	TRBJ2-7	CASSLEGGWDSTYEQYF
TRBV7-9	TRBJ2-1	CASSFGVNEQFF
TRBV12-3/TRBV12-4	TRBJ2-7	CASSQTPDFYEQYF
TRBV5-1	TRBJ2-1	CASSLTGAAGNEQFF
TRBV2	TRBJ1-6	CASSEAVGTANSPLHF
TRBV11-1	TRBJ2-1	CASSLRGQGTRNEQFF
TRBV19	TRBJ2-4	CASSIDDSGINIQYF
TRBV15	TRBJ1-1	CATSRGGDGNTEAFF
TRBV5-1	TRBJ2-1	CASSLEGDYNEQFF
TRBV29-1	TRBJ2-2	CSVASGGAGELFF
TRBV3-1	TRBJ2-5	CASSQVAGGVMETQYF
TRBV27	TRBJ2-1	CASSLQNEQFF
TRBV20-1	TRBJ2-5	CSARLAGDMETQYF
TRBV29-1	TRBJ1-1	CSVEIGSGRTEAFF
TRBV3-1	TRBJ2-2	CASSQEPANTGELFF
TRBV7-9	TRBJ2-6	CASSSMTRERRANVLTF
TRBV29-1	TRBJ2-2	CSVIRVGGELFF
TRBV6-5	TRBJ1-1	CASSYRQWNTEAFF
TRBV3-1	TRBJ2-3	CASSQDIPTSTDTQYF
TRBV12-3/TRBV12-4	TRBJ2-5	CASGPYSGETQYF
TRBV6-5	TRBJ2-7	CASSYKEAYEQYF
TRBV2	TRBJ2-5	CASFPGLAEGYQETQYF
TRBV19	TRBJ2-7	CASSIDQWGYEQYF
TRBV4-3	TRBJ1-5	CASSQDLGLNQPQHF
TRBV27	TRBJ2-7	CASSLSQGLYEQYF
TRBV6-5	TRBJ2-1	CASSYSAGLPSYNEQFF
TRBV7-7	TRBJ2-7	CASSLIGGSNEQYF
TRBV6-2/TRBV6-3	TRBJ1-3	CASSTPRISSGNTIYF
TRBV7-9	TRBJ2-1	CASSFLWDRGPVGAYNEQFF
TRBV29-1	TRBJ2-3	CSVEDLVDTQYF
TRBV20-1	TRBJ2-3	CSARESGGLVDTQYF
TRBV1	TRBJ2-6	CTRCVCHRTAGANVLTF
TRBV20-1	TRBJ2-5	CSASAKGQETQYF
TRBV25-1	TRBJ2-1	CASRSGIGADEQFF
TRBV28	TRBJ2-2	CASLGTGGNTGELFF
TRBV10-3	TRBJ2-3	CAIGTGLAGYTDTQYF
TRBV12-3/TRBV12-4	TRBJ2-2	CASSLSLAGELFF
TRBV6-5	TRBJ2-2	CASSYSPGGSTGELFF
TRBV18	TRBJ2-5	CASSHPGTEQETQYF
TRBV7-9	TRBJ2-7	CASSSLGSRYEQYF
TRBV29-1	TRBJ1-2	CSPLAGLYFQNGYTF
TRBV2	TRBJ2-7	CASRPEASGRNEQYF
TRBV29-1	TRBJ1-1	CSVEEQVEAFF
TRBV27	TRBJ2-7	CASSFTASYEQYF
TRBV15	TRBJ2-1	CATSRDLDLSSYNEQFF
TRBV5-1	TRBJ1-2	CASSVYRGVNYGYTF
TRBV11-2	TRBJ2-2	CASSFGGPGELFF
TRBV7-3	TRBJ1-2	CASSLTSLGGYTF
TRBV28	TRBJ2-7	CASSSPRDRGLYEQYF
TRBV20-1	TRBJ2-7	CSAQSSRLFNEQYF
TRBV7-9	TRBJ2-7	CASSFAEVYEQYF
TRBV7-9	TRBJ2-3	CASSGRDSPHADTQYF
TRBV7-9	TRBJ1-2	CASSLSVSYGYTF